This record looks at one TCR beta chain sequence and its context. No antigen is known for it. The table came from immunoSEQ multiplex PCR; TCRdb's copy has only in-frame clones and leaves some out. The sample lists some 130,000 clones; about 95% were seen once. CDR3 length equals 16 residues. The germline V gene has CDR1 SGDLS and CDR2 YYNGEE. The V end lost 0 bases, the J end lost 2 bases, and 13 bases lay between the germline ends. The source of the sample is a study of cytomegalovirus exposure and HLA in healthy donors. About the study: The 110 or so validation repertoires used the same platform as the 550 to 750 first-cohort repertoires, a later analysis reported. General study findings and limits: The tendency of first-cohort TCR clusters to co-occur in the roughly 120 validation repertoires was the finding of a later analysis. Associated with cytomegalovirus, according to the listing, were 170 or so TCR beta chains.

The donors were in the roughly 120-subject validation cohort; that cohort was separate from the roughly 730-subject first cohort. Sequenced sample: PBMCs. This receptor was identified in a man aged 18 to 35 in good health and CMV-seropositive. This rearrangement joins TRBV9 to TRBJ2-3; TRBD2 is a possible D gene (6 bases). CDR3 DNA sequence: TGTGCCAGCAGCGTAGATGGCGGGGCCTTCACAGATACGCAGTATTTT. As protein: CASSVDGGAFTDTQYF.